This passage covers 12 T cell receptor beta chains from one sample sequenced in a study of blood T cell repertoires in COVID-19. Data came from immunoSEQ multiplex PCR; TCRdb stores just in-frame clones and leaves some out. The profile covers fewer than 350,000 clones, with roughly 90% appearing a single time and roughly 7% taken by the ten largest. The sample consisted of peripheral blood. The source is a woman in her 30s with COVID-19, enrolled during active disease.

The rearrangement links TRBV10-2 to TRBJ2-7, with 13 bases lining up with TRBD2. V lost 5 bases and J lost 6; bases outside the gene matches: 4. CDR1 and CDR2 (germline): WSHSY, SAAADI. The CDR3 length is 14 residues. The CDR3 spells CASSLGTSGTEQYF. CDR3 sequence (DNA): TGCGCCAGCAGTCTCGGGACTAGCGGGACCGAGCAGTACTTC.

The table lists this clone with a count of one. J is TRBJ1-2 and V is TRBV18, with D uncertain. CDR3 length: 12 residues. The germline V gene encodes CDR1 KGHSH and CDR2 LQKENI. Trimming took 4 bases from V and 2 from J, leaving 5 bases between them. This CDR3 is CASSRENYGYTF. The CDR3, as DNA: TGTGCCAGCTCACGAGAGAACTATGGCTACACCTTC.

The chain carries TRBV7-9 and TRBJ1-4; a possible D gene is TRBD1 (5 bases). V lost 5 bases to trimming and J lost 7 bases, with 11 bases between them. The germline V gene encodes CDR1 SEHNR and CDR2 FQNEAQ (reference sequence). This CDR3 has 13 residues. The DNA for the CDR3 is TGTGCCAGCAGCCCAAGGAGGGGTGAAAAACTGTTTTTT. Its translation is CASSPRRGEKLFF.

This sequence joins TRBV29-1 and TRBJ2-5; maybe TRBD2 (6 bases). CDR1 is SQVTM, CDR2 ANQGSEA, per germline. The germline V and J ends were trimmed by 6 bases and 1 base, with 15 bases remaining between them. The CDR3 loop spans 14 amino acids. The CDR3 region has the DNA TGCAGCGTGGAGTCACGGGAGCTCCAAGAGACCCAGTACTTC. Its translation: CSVESRELQETQYF.

The chain uses TRBV7-2 and TRBJ1-5, with unresolved D. The V and J ends lost 3 bases and 0 bases respectively, with 9 bases between them. The germline V gene encodes CDR1 SGHTA and CDR2 FQGNSA. This CDR3 is built from 15 residues. CDR3 amino acids: CASSFISDSNQPQHF. The CDR3 nucleotides read TGTGCCAGCAGCTTCATCAGTGATAGCAATCAGCCCCAGCATTTT.

The rearrangement joins TRBV28 to TRBJ1-3; D is perhaps TRBD1 (5 bases). The germline V gene encodes CDR1 MDHEN and CDR2 SYDVKM. This CDR3 contains 16 residues. The V gene lost 6 bases and the J gene lost 4 bases, with 19 bases spanning the gap. The chain's CDR3 is CASRPGGEIRGNTIYF. Written as DNA, the CDR3 is TGTGCCAGCAGACCCGGGGGGGAGATTCGCGGAAACACCATATATTTT.

The gene calls are TRBV18 and TRBJ2-5; D gene uncertain. V was cut by 2 bases and J by 3 bases, with 7 bases left in between. The CDR3 consists of 13 residues. Germline values: CDR1 KGHSH, CDR2 LQKENI. The CDR3 loop reads CASSPGTEETQYF. In nucleotides, the CDR3 is TGTGCCAGCTCACCAGGCACAGAAGAGACCCAGTACTTC.

With respect to this clone: In the same sample, other DNA sequences code for this CDR3. This sequence joins TRBV6-5 and TRBJ2-7; D might be TRBD2 (5 bases). Germline-derived CDR1 and CDR2 are MNHEY and SVGAGI. Trimming shortened V by 0 bases and J by 1 base, and 7 bases separated the two germline ends. CDR3 size: 14 residues. CDR3: CASSYSRESYEQYF. The CDR3 coding sequence is TGTGCCAGCAGTTACTCTAGGGAGTCCTACGAGCAGTACTTC.

This chain connects TRBV28 to TRBJ1-2; 9 nucleotides align to TRBD1. The CDR3 sequence is 15 residues long. Unmatched junction bases numbered 13, after V lost 6 bases and J lost 8 bases. CDR1 and CDR2 from the germline V gene are MDHEN and SYDVKM. In DNA, the CDR3 is TGTGCCAGCAGGTCATCCGGGACAGGGAATCGCGGCTACACCTTC. This translates into CASRSSGTGNRGYTF.

This clone was recorded only once. The V and J genes are TRBV5-5 and TRBJ1-6; TRBD1 is a possible D gene (6 bases). The V gene's germline CDR1 is SGHKS and CDR2 YYEKEE (reference sequence). This CDR3 region has 14 residues. V shed 1 base and J shed 9 bases, with 11 bases lying between them. Here the CDR3 reads CASSLKGESSPLHF. The CDR3 region has the DNA TGTGCCAGCAGCTTGAAGGGGGAAAGTTCACCCCTCCACTTT.

The V gene is TRBV2, the J gene TRBJ1-2, with 10 bases that match TRBD1. The CDR3 length is 14 residues. Germline V CDR1 and CDR2: SNHLY, FYNNEI. With V trimmed by 6 bases and J by 4 bases, 5 bases remained unmatched. The CDR3 here is CASRTGGVGYGYTF. In DNA form, the CDR3 reads TGTGCCAGCAGGACAGGGGGCGTCGGCTATGGCTACACCTTC.

Comments on this clone: An end of the junction differs from the germline gene, which may be a read error. This rearrangement joins TRBV7-7 to TRBJ2-1; a weak D match, TRBD1 (6 bases). This CDR3 comprises 13 residues. Looked up from germline, CDR1 is SSHAT and CDR2 is FNYEAQ (reference sequence). Here the CDR3 reads CASSLAGVNEQFF. The CDR3 nucleotides are TGTGCTAGCAGCTTAGCAGGGGTCAATGAGCAGTTCTTC.